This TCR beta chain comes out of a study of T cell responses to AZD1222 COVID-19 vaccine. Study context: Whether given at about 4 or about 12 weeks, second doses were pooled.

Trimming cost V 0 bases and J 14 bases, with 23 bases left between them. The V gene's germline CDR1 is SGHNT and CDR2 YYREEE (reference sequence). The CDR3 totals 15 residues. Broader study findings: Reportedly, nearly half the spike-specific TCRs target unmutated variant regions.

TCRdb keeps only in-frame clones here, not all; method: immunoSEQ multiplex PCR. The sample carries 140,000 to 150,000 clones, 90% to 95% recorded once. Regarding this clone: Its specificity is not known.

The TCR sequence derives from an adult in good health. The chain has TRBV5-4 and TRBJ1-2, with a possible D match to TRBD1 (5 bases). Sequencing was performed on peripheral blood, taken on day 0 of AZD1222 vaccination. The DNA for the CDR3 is TGTGCCAGCAGCTTGGGTGGGACGGAACTCTTAGGTGAGACCTTC. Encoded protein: CASSLGGTELLGETF.